The rows below give T cell receptor beta chains drawn from one sample of a study of T cells after yellow fever vaccination. From the 5' RACE reads, TCRdb called clonotypes with MiXCR, one entry per CDR3 protein. Among around 230,000 distinct CDR3 sequences listed, roughly 6.2% were seen once. Here the sequenced sample was CD4+ T cells sorted from PBMCs, taken on the day of the yellow fever booster vaccination. All receptors come from a man aged 30 to 39 who received the YFV17D yellow fever vaccine. The CDR3 runs from the conserved cysteine through the conserved F or W. The order of the fields is V gene, clone size, D gene, J gene, CDR3 protein, CDR3 DNA. A D gene is named only where the DNA matches it firmly. Clone size is stated in some rows and not others, as once, few, many or a class when expanded.

>TRBV5-1|NA|TRBD2|TRBJ2-2
CASSTIAGDIAGELFF
TGCGCCAGCAGCACGATAGCGGGAGACATTGCCGGGGAGCTGTTTTTT
>TRBV3-1|many|NA|TRBJ2-7
CASSPETRSSYEQYF
TGTGCCAGCAGCCCGGAGACTAGGAGCTCCTACGAGCAGTACTTC
>TRBV11-2|few|NA|TRBJ2-6
CASSSSRSDGLWANVLTF
TGTGCCAGCAGCTCCTCGAGATCTGACGGGTTGTGGGCCAACGTCCTGACTTTC
>TRBV29-1|many|NA|TRBJ2-3
CSWEASTDTQYF
TGCAGCTGGGAGGCTAGCACAGATACGCAGTATTTT
>TRBV5-5|few|TRBD1|TRBJ1-1
CASSRGPGTGGTEAFF
TGTGCCAGCAGCCGCGGACCCGGGACAGGGGGCACTGAAGCTTTCTTT
>TRBV6-2/TRBV6-3|few|NA|TRBJ2-1
CASTKLRPRSYNEQFF
TGTGCCAGCACCAAGCTGAGGCCACGTAGCTACAATGAGCAGTTCTTC
>TRBV18|many|TRBD2|TRBJ2-5
CASSPLSGAQETQYF
TGTGCCAGCTCACCACTAAGCGGGGCACAAGAGACCCAGTACTTC
>TRBV7-7|few|TRBD1|TRBJ2-5
CASSFGQGAQETQYF
TGTGCTAGCAGCTTTGGACAGGGGGCTCAAGAGACCCAGTACTTC
>TRBV15|NA|NA|TRBJ2-1
CATSGGSGVKNEQFF
TGTGCCACCAGCGGGGGGTCGGGTGTCAAGAATGAGCAGTTCTTC
>TRBV7-2|few|NA|TRBJ1-1
CASKVQNTEAFF
TGTGCCAGCAAAGTGCAGAACACTGAAGCTTTCTTT
>TRBV7-2|few|NA|TRBJ2-1
CASSRPNLAEQFF
TGTGCCAGCAGCCGCCCGAATCTAGCGGAGCAGTTCTTC